This TCR beta chain is from a study of response to subunit inactivated influenza vaccine. Points from the study as a whole: After each seasonal influenza vaccination, few new T cells are recruited, the authors suggested.

TCRdb passed the RT-PCR reads through MiXCR, listing each CDR3 protein once. The data contain more than 200,000 distinct CDR3 sequences, roughly an eighth of them singletons. Germline assignment: CDR1 DFQATT and CDR2 SNEGSKA (reference sequence). The CDR3 spans 15 residues. The trim removed 3 bases at V and 5 bases at J, leaving 11 bases unmatched. For this clonotype: Its antigen is unknown.

The sequence came from a man aged 50-60 years who received an inactivated influenza vaccine. This sample comprised non-naive T cells sorted from PBMCs, obtained about 14 days before vaccination. This rearrangement joins TRBV20-1 to TRBJ2-5, with 8 bases aligning to TRBD2. The CDR3 reads CSARDPFSGAETQYF. In DNA form, the CDR3 reads TGCAGTGCTAGGGACCCCTTTAGCGGGGCTGAGACCCAGTACTTC.